Below, 2 T cell receptor beta chains from the same sample are listed, as sequenced in a study of low-dose radiotherapy and immunotherapy resistance in tumors. TRAV- and TRBV-specific primers were used for first-strand cDNA, which covered alpha and beta chains. Using a constant-region primer together with a V-primer adapter, TCRs were subjected to roughly 18 PCR cycles of amplification. Each CDR3 protein is one row after TCRdb ran MiXCR on the reads. This table has roughly 13,000 distinct CDR3 sequences, roughly 66% appearing once. These TCRs come from a human donor with advanced metastatic prostate, ovarian, gallbladder or colorectal cancer (not recorded which). This table probably holds off-target reads from a library built for another chain.

The chain is built from TRBV10-3 and TRBJ1-4, with D maybe TRBD1 (5 bases). The CDR3 totals 15 residues. Germline V CDR1 and CDR2: ENHRY, SYGVKD. The V gene lost 3 bases and the J gene lost 0 bases, with 8 bases spanning the gap. Here the CDR3 reads CAISERGATNEKLFF. The CDR3 DNA follows: TGTGCCATCAGTGAAAGGGGCGCAACTAATGAAAAACTGTTTTTT.

The chain combines TRBV27 with TRBJ2-7; TRBD1 matches 7 bases. J gave up 5 bases and V 9 bases, and 13 bases lay outside the gene matches. Looked up from germline, CDR1 is MNHEY and CDR2 is SMNVEV (reference sequence). This CDR3 has 14 residues. CDR3 in DNA: TGTGCCAGTAAGGGGGCGTATGGTCGGAACGAGCAGTACTTC. Amino acids: CASKGAYGRNEQYF.